Each of the 23 T cell receptor beta chains below was sequenced from the same sample in a study of prognosis after radiotherapy for stage I lung cancer. Genomic DNA yielded TCR beta CDR3, amplified by two-round multiplex PCR. Used in first-round PCR were primers specific to each TRBV and TRBJ gene. TCRdb analysed the multiplex PCR reads with MiXCR anew, one entry per CDR3 protein. Here the sample spans nearly 35,000 distinct CDR3 sequences, approximately 32% being singletons. The specimen was PBMCs, collected before or after stereotactic body radiation therapy (not recorded which). These TCRs come from a donor of 50 years or more with non-small cell lung cancer.

The genes are TRBV6-1 and TRBJ2-6; a weak D match, TRBD1 (6 bases). The V gene lost 1 base and the J gene lost 4 bases, with 20 bases spanning the gap. The CDR3 spans 19 residues. The germline gives CDR1 MNHNS, CDR2 SASEGT. The CDR3 DNA is TGTGCCAGCAGTGAAGTTTGGCAGGGGATACTCGGAGGGGCCAACGTCCTGACTTTC. It translates to CASSEVWQGILGGANVLTF.

This clonotype was detected ten times or more. This chain links TRBV7-8 with TRBJ2-5; D may be TRBD1 or TRBD2 (5 bases each). Trimming removed 5 bases at V and 2 bases at J, with 12 bases between. The CDR3 has 14 residues. CDR1 is SGHVS, CDR2 FQNEAQ, per germline. The CDR3 spells CASSRGRQQETQYF. CDR3 coding DNA: TGTGCCAGCAGCCGGGGACGGCAACAAGAGACCCAGTACTTC.

At least ten counts were recorded for this clonotype. The rearrangement links TRBV11-2 to TRBJ2-2; D is unclear. V was trimmed by 5 bases and J by 5 bases, leaving 12 bases between them. Looked up from germline, CDR1 is SGHAT and CDR2 is FQNNGV. The CDR3 sequence is 14 residues long. The CDR3 DNA reads TGTGCCAGCAGCCCGCGAACGGGTACCGGGGAGCTGTTTTTT. Its translation is CASSPRTGTGELFF.

The chain couples TRBV7-9 to TRBJ1-2; no definite D call. The CDR3 loop spans 13 amino acids. The germline V gene encodes CDR1 SEHNR and CDR2 FQNEAQ (reference sequence). V shed 5 bases and J shed 3 bases, with 10 bases lying between them. This chain's CDR3 is CASSAMGYYGYTF. CDR3 sequence (DNA): TGTGCCAGCAGCGCCATGGGATACTATGGCTACACCTTC.

In the case of this clonotype: Germline is not matched at one junction end, which may reflect a read error. This chain links TRBV5-1 with TRBJ2-2, with 9 nucleotides matching TRBD1. From germline, CDR1 is SGHRS and CDR2 YFSETQ. This CDR3 has 16 residues. In DNA, the CDR3 is TGCGCCAGCAGCTTTCCCGGGACAGGGTACACCGTGGAGCTGTTTTTT. Protein sequence: CASSFPGTGYTVELFF.

Ten or more counts support this clonotype. V gene TRBV20-1 combines with J gene TRBJ2-1, with a possible D match to TRBD2 (5 bases). The CDR3 is 14 residues long. Germline V lookup: CDR1 DFQATT, CDR2 SNEGSKA (reference sequence). Trimming cost V 0 bases and J 2 bases, with 8 bases left between them. CDR3 protein: CSARDPGTYNEQFF. The CDR3 DNA is TGCAGTGCTAGAGACCCGGGAACCTACAATGAGCAGTTCTTC.

This clonotype was recorded at least ten times. V gene TRBV6-2 or TRBV6-3 combines with J gene TRBJ2-7, with D perhaps matching TRBD1 or TRBD2 (6 bases each). V was pared by 0 bases and J by 3 bases, with 21 bases between. Per the germline V gene, CDR1 is MNHEY and CDR2 is SVGEGT. CDR3 size: 18 residues. The CDR3 protein is CASSYSIGGGRPDYEQYF. For the CDR3, the DNA is TGTGCCAGCAGTTACTCGATCGGGGGCGGAAGGCCCGACTACGAGCAGTACTTC.

This clonotype was observed at least ten times. This chain connects TRBV29-1 to TRBJ2-1; D gene uncertain. With 4 bases removed from V and 6 bases from J, the gap between germline ends came to 7 bases. CDR3 length: 11 residues. Germline loops: CDR1 SQVTM, CDR2 ANQGSEA. As DNA, the CDR3 is TGCAGCGTTGCGGCCGCCAATGAGCAGTTCTTC. Its protein product is CSVAAANEQFF.

This clonotype was counted ten times or more. This chain connects TRBV6-1 to TRBJ1-2; no clear D gene. Germline CDR1 MNHNS, CDR2 SASEGT. V was pared by 5 bases and J by 0 bases, with 22 bases between. This CDR3 comprises 18 residues. CDR3 amino acids: CASSYPPNTIVANYGYTF. CDR3 bases: TGTGCCAGCAGTTACCCGCCGAATACAATCGTAGCTAACTATGGCTACACCTTC.

This clonotype was found many times. This rearrangement joins TRBV7-8 to TRBJ1-5; D possibly corresponds to TRBD1 (6 bases). Per germline, CDR1 SGHVS and CDR2 FQNEAQ. V lost 5 bases to trimming and J lost 4 bases, with 9 bases between them. The CDR3 has 13 amino acids. Written as DNA, the CDR3 is TGTGCCAGCAGCCCTGACAGGAATCAGCCCCAGCATTTT. Its translation is CASSPDRNQPQHF.

The CDR3 protein is CASSYSIAGRGLCNQPQHF. In DNA form, the CDR3 reads TGTGCCAGCAGTTACTCGATAGCGGGCAGGGGCTTGTGTAATCAGCCCCAGCATTTT. The chain is built from TRBV6-5 and TRBJ1-5, with D perhaps TRBD1 (6 bases). CDR3 length equals 19 residues. V was pared by 0 bases and J by 4 bases, with 22 bases between. Looked up from germline, CDR1 is MNHEY and CDR2 is SVGAGI.

The chain joins TRBV6-2 or TRBV6-3 to TRBJ1-5; the D gene is possibly TRBD1 (5 bases). V lost 9 bases to trimming and J lost 6 bases, with 24 bases between them. The CDR3 covers 16 residues. CDR1 is MNHEY and CDR2 is SVGEGT in the germline V gene. CDR3: CASLTGLSLRGQPQHF. The DNA for the CDR3 is TGTGCCAGTCTCACGGGACTCAGCTTAAGAGGTCAGCCCCAGCATTTT.

The sample holds a few counts of this clonotype. The chain has TRBV6-1 and TRBJ1-1, with D tentatively TRBD1 (5 bases). The CDR3 sequence is 14 residues long. Germline V gives CDR1 MNHNS, CDR2 SASEGT. With 5 bases removed from V and 2 bases from J, the gap between germline ends came to 12 bases. The CDR3 coding sequence is TGTGCCAGCAGTCCCTTACAGGTTAACACTGAAGCTTTCTTT. Translated: CASSPLQVNTEAFF.

Relative to its sample, this clonotype is medium-sized. A junction boundary mismatches the germline segment, possibly from a read error. J is TRBJ2-1 and V is TRBV12-3 or TRBV12-4; the match to TRBD2 covers 9 bases. The CDR3 consists of 14 residues. CDR3 sequence reads: CASSLSSGGPGLIF. The DNA of the CDR3 is TGTGCCAGCAGTTTATCCAGCGGGGGGCCTGGGTTGATCTTC.

To note about this clonotype: A single base is all that separates this from a far larger clone, so a read error is likely. The chain uses TRBV6-9 and TRBJ2-3, with 8 positions matching TRBD2. CDR3 length equals 15 residues. V trimming: 3 bases; J trimming: 1 base; junction bases outside the gene matches: 3. CDR1 is MNHGY, CDR2 SVAAGI, per germline. The CDR3 sequence is CASSYGGGGTDTQYF. The DNA for the CDR3 is TGTGCCAGCAGTTACGGGGGGGGCGGCACAGATACGCAGTATTTT.

Note on this clonotype: A much larger clone is a single base away; this may be a read error. The rearrangement uses TRBV5-6 and TRBJ2-1; D gene uncertain. Between the trimmed V and J ends, which lost 4 bases and 9 bases, there was a span of 14 bases. CDR1 is SGHDT and CDR2 is YYEEEE in the germline V gene. This CDR3 contains 13 residues. In nucleotides, the CDR3 is TGTGCCAGCAGCCAGGACCGGGCCAGTGAGCAGTTCTTC. This translates into CASSQDRASEQFF.

This clonotype was picked up many times. The chain links TRBV19 to TRBJ2-3, with 13 bases aligning to TRBD2. The CDR3 spans 16 residues. Per the germline V gene, CDR1 is LNHDA and CDR2 is SQIVND (reference sequence). V was pared by 4 bases and J by 2 bases, with 3 bases of the junction left unmatched. Here the CDR3 reads CASSKGLAGPTDTQYF. For the CDR3, the DNA is TGTGCCAGTAGTAAGGGACTAGCGGGGCCCACAGATACGCAGTATTTT.

In this sample, this clonotype turned up many times. The chain recombines TRBV11-2 with TRBJ2-7; TRBD2 matches 8 bases. This CDR3 is 14 amino acids long. The germline CDR1 and CDR2 sequences are SGHAT and FQNNGV. V lost 5 bases, J lost 5 bases, and 8 bases stayed unmatched. This chain's CDR3 is CASSPGGGRNEQYF. In DNA, the CDR3 is TGTGCCAGCAGCCCCGGGGGGGGGCGGAACGAGCAGTACTTC. Filled out from reference TRBV11-2 and TRBJ2-7, the complete variable domain reads EAGVAQSPRYKIIEKRQSVAFWCNPISGHATLYWYQQILGQGPKLLIQFQNNGVVDDSQLPKDRFSAERLKGVDSTLKIQPAKLEDSAVYLCASSPGGGRNEQYFGPGTRLTVT.

This clonotype was detected ten times or more. This chain joins TRBV20-1 and TRBJ2-1, with D perhaps matching TRBD1 (5 bases). Trimming left V 3 bases short and J 1 base short, with 16 bases between. Germline V gene data show CDR1 as DFQATT and CDR2 as SNEGSKA (reference sequence). This CDR3 region has 16 residues. CDR3 amino acids: CSASSPKGLSYNEQFF. The CDR3 DNA sequence: TGCAGTGCTAGTTCTCCTAAGGGGCTGTCCTACAATGAGCAGTTCTTC.

This clonotype was counted at least ten times. The chain joins TRBV3-1 to TRBJ1-1; D unclear. The CDR3 is 13 residues long. The V end was cut by 0 bases, the J end by 5 bases, with 7 bases between. Germline-derived CDR1 and CDR2 are LGHDT and YNNKEL (reference sequence). In DNA form, the CDR3 reads TGTGCCAGCAGCCAAGATGGGGAGACTGAAGCTTTCTTT. Encoded protein: CASSQDGETEAFF.

Comments on this clonotype: A read error may explain this, as a much larger clone is one base away. The chain is built from TRBV20-1 and TRBJ1-4; no reliable D call. V was trimmed by 1 base and J by 3 bases, leaving 9 bases between them. Germline lookup yields CDR1 DFQATT and CDR2 SNEGSKA (reference sequence). The length of the CDR3 is 14 residues. The CDR3 loop reads CSARVKSSNEKLFF. CDR3 DNA: TGCAGTGCTAGAGTGAAGAGTTCTAATGAAAAACTGTTTTTT.

This clonotype was seen at least ten times. The chain recombines TRBV2 with TRBJ2-7; no reliable D call. CDR3 length: 12 amino acids. V was cut by 0 bases and J by 5 bases, with 5 bases left in between. The germline CDR1 and CDR2 sequences are SNHLY and FYNNEI. This CDR3 reads CASSEAGNEQYF. The DNA for the CDR3 is TGTGCCAGCAGTGAAGCGGGGAACGAGCAGTACTTC.

DNA of the CDR3: TGTGCCAGCAGTTTAGTGGGGGGGCGACTTGAAGCTTTCTTT. This sequence encodes CASSLVGGRLEAFF. The J gene is TRBJ1-1, the V gene TRBV27, with D possibly matching TRBD1 (6 bases). The CDR3 is 14 residues long. Germline lookup yields CDR1 MNHEY and CDR2 SMNVEV (reference sequence). Deletions cut 2 bases from V and 7 bases from J, with 14 bases between.